Sequencing of this T cell receptor (beta chain) was carried out in a study of regulatory T cells in long-lasting Graves disease. Notes on the study in general: Persistent disease exhibited a predilection for TRBV28, TRBJ1-2 and TRBJ2-5.

Time point indicated: newly diagnosed GD, antithyroid drugs for less than 3 months. The TCR library used RNA extracted from PBMCs. Germline V gene sequence: CDR1 SGHVS, CDR2 FNYEAQ. This CDR3 comprises 15 residues. Trimming cost V 5 bases and J 6 bases; bases outside gene matches: 5. Sequencing libraries for TCR beta were prepared with iRepertoire HTBI primers and Arm-PCR of CDR3 regions. TCRdb itself ran the multiplex PCR reads through MiXCR, one entry per CDR3 protein. The profile shows roughly 350,000 distinct CDR3 sequences, over 15% of them singletons. In its sample, this clonotype was seen many times. Its specificity is not known. This sample also belongs to another study, concerning T cells in Graves' hyperthyroidism and ophthalmopathy. That paper adds: The authors deemed Graves' hyperthyroidism stable absent ophthalmopathy progression within 18 months.

The sample consisted of peripheral blood mononuclear cells (PBMCs), taken at new diagnosis, from a patient treated with antithyroid drugs. The chain links TRBV7-6 to TRBJ2-3; 13 bases map to TRBD2. This TCR was sampled from a man between 40 and 49 years old with Graves disease. The CDR3 loop is CASSRLAGGRDTQYF. In DNA, the CDR3 is TGTGCCAGCAGCCGACTAGCGGGGGGAAGGGATACGCAGTATTTT.